The present entry profiles one T cell receptor beta chain with its context. The entry originates in a study of T cells in tuberculosis. Using immunoSEQ multiplex PCR, the repertoire was profiled, and TCRdb retains in-frame clones only, with some absent. The table shows under 40,000 clones, with around 94% occurring only once. Time point given: new active TB diagnosis, blood taken before or within 7 days of starting treatment. The source of this sequence is an adult with tuberculosis. Sequencing used PBMCs, obtained at tuberculosis diagnosis.

The CDR3 is CATSRDKGGNYGYTF. DNA of the CDR3: TGTGCCACCAGCAGAGATAAAGGCGGTAACTATGGCTACACCTTC. V usage is TRBV15 and J usage is TRBJ1-2; no clear D. V was pared by 0 bases and J by 1 base, with 9 bases between. The germline gives CDR1 LNHNV, CDR2 YYDKDF (reference sequence). The CDR3 totals 15 residues.